Listed here is a single T cell receptor beta chain. Antigen: not known. These data are taken from a study of monozygotic twins with inflammatory bowel disease. TCRdb reprocessed the 5' RACE reads and keeps a single row for each CDR3 protein, giving no DNA. Recorded here are 200,000 to 250,000 distinct CDR3 sequences; the top ten clones represent roughly 8%. Germline lookup yields CDR1 LGHNA and CDR2 YSLEER. The length of the CDR3 is 20 residues. General observations from the study: The data offered no way to tell different T cell subtypes apart. IBD patients had lower TCRbeta diversity (inverse Simpson) than healthy co-twins.

Input material: blood. The gene calls are TRBV4-3 and TRBJ2-5; without DNA, the TCRdb call of TRBD2 cannot be checked. The sequence derives from a human donor with ulcerative colitis or Crohn's disease, or a healthy co-twin of an affected twin (not recorded which). The CDR3 protein is CASSQDISWGRPGGQETQYF.